This T cell receptor beta chain was recovered during a study of control samples from healthy donors and cancer patients. The method was immunoSEQ multiplex PCR; TCRdb's version includes in-frame clones alone and lacks a portion of them. The data contain 170,000 or so clones, 91% of them singletons. Germline trimming cut 4 bases from V and 6 bases from J; bases unmatched to any gene: 6. Germline V gene lookup returns CDR1 SGHTS and CDR2 YDEGEE. This CDR3 is 14 amino acids long. The chain has TRBV5-8 and TRBJ1-4, with TRBD1 matching over 7 bases. Source material: blood. The TCR comes from a woman in her 40s in good health. For the CDR3, the DNA is TGTGCCAGCAGCAGAAGGGGGCCTGATGAAAAACTGTTTTTT. It is translated as CASSRRGPDEKLFF. Full variable domain (rest looked up from reference TRBV5-8 and TRBJ1-4): EAGVTQSPTHLIKTRGQQATLRCSPISGHTSVYWYQQALGLGLQFLLWYDEGEERNRGNFPPRFSGRQFPNYSSELNVNALELEDSALYLCASSRRGPDEKLFFGSGTQLSVL.